This T cell receptor (beta chain) was recovered during a study of OX40 agonist ivuxolimab in advanced cancers. Across the study: Patients undergoing dose escalation presented with hepatocellular carcinoma, melanoma, renal cell or head and neck cancer.

General study points: Low levels of normalized T-cell clonal expansion also appeared in some nonresponders.

The germline gives CDR1 SGHNT, CDR2 YYREEE (reference sequence). The V end lost 8 bases, the J end lost 7 bases, and 21 bases lay between the germline ends. This CDR3 is built from 14 residues. Regarding this clone: Its antigen is not known.

Data came from immunoSEQ multiplex PCR; TCRdb stores just in-frame clones and leaves some out. Found here are approximately 84,000 clones, around 84% of them singletons; the top ten hold under 3.5%. Here the sequenced sample was CD4+ or CD8+ T cells sorted from blood, taken in a trial of the OX40 agonist ivuxolimab. The genes are TRBV5-4 and TRBJ1-2, with a tentative D call TRBD1 (6 bases). The sequence was collected from an adult with an advanced solid tumor such as melanoma, head and neck, liver or kidney cancer. In nucleotides, the CDR3 is TGTGCCAGTGCGTCAGGGGCGCTTCGCGGTGGCTACACCTTC. Residues: CASASGALRGGYTF.